Listed below are T cell receptor beta chains from one sample, sequenced in a study of T-cell memory formation after mild COVID-19. TCRdb itself ran the 5' RACE reads through MiXCR, one entry per CDR3 protein. This table holds 190,000 or so distinct CDR3 sequences, about 22% found once. Sequenced input: PBMCs or a T cell subset sorted from them (not recorded which). These receptors all come from an adult woman who had mild COVID-19 (a few samples of this study predate the infection). Cell type and time point are not known. CDR3s leave out the opening cysteine and the closing phenylalanine or tryptophan.

v_gene | CDR3aa
TRBV11-2 | ASNIRRGGADTGELF
TRBV5-1 | ASRATEMNTEAF
TRBV7-9 | ASRNLAAGQGRWGTEAF
TRBV12-3/TRBV12-4 | ASSPPGWDEQF
TRBV20-1 | SVARGYEQY
TRBV6-5 | ASSYGDTIY
TRBV29-1 | SVESAELYNEQF
TRBV21-1 | ASSKGRGPGTDTQY
TRBV20-1 | SARDDRASYEQY
TRBV11-1 | ASSLKPVNEQF
TRBV20-1 | SADQGGHEQF
TRBV11-2 | ASSTGTSRETQY
TRBV5-1 | ASSLDPRGETGDEQY
TRBV4-3 | ASSQDRGGSYEQY
TRBV24-1 | ATSDFSGYNEQF
TRBV14 | ASSGLMNTEAF
TRBV6-1 | ASTQITGRDEAF
TRBV12-3/TRBV12-4 | ASSLVRQGQETQY
TRBV7-9 | ASSLAPETYGYT
TRBV16 | ASSQGQPQH
TRBV4-1 | ASNPRPGVGDEQF
TRBV5-1 | ASSSRTDSTDTQY
TRBV12-3/TRBV12-4 | ASSSGRINTEAF
TRBV9 | ASSGGTANTEAF
TRBV20-1 | SAPTGTLLNEQF
TRBV20-1 | SARPSGKGYEQY
TRBV15 | ATSRVRLAGGPQETQY
TRBV27 | ASSLSRATYEQY
TRBV5-6 | ASSFGTHRTDTQY
TRBV7-9 | ASSLVLSDTQY
TRBV29-1 | SAFGTDSGDGYT
TRBV15 | ATSRETGEVETQY
TRBV29-1 | SVVSGLGTDTQY
TRBV27 | ASSQPLAGGPQGEQF
TRBV29-1 | SVVVRGSGEQY
TRBV9 | ASSVPGTATGELF
TRBV11-2 | ASSLATAQY
TRBV7-6 | ASSLAAPFYFDNEQF
TRBV7-3 | ASSLSLAGFDEQF
TRBV7-3 | ASSFTGGQGTNEQF
TRBV20-1 | SARGRLAGGPDTQY
TRBV20-1 | NARAGTSGFAQY
TRBV29-1 | SVGGRDYGYT
TRBV7-9 | ASSLVDNNSPLH
TRBV20-1 | SASRSDQETQY
TRBV9 | ASSRSGTGNTGELF
TRBV11-2 | ASSFGAGGRSSYEQY
TRBV12-3/TRBV12-4 | ASRGGQSSYNEQF
TRBV6-4 | ASSRDNEGDEQF
TRBV5-5 | ASSSTRNMNTEAF
TRBV4-3 | ASSQEGPGVANTGELF
TRBV19 | ASSPMGWTLNNQPQH
TRBV12-3/TRBV12-4 | AASRTGGFDEQY
TRBV15 | ATSKPASYGYT
TRBV25-1 | ASSQDSQETQY
TRBV2 | ASSEAGGFYEQY